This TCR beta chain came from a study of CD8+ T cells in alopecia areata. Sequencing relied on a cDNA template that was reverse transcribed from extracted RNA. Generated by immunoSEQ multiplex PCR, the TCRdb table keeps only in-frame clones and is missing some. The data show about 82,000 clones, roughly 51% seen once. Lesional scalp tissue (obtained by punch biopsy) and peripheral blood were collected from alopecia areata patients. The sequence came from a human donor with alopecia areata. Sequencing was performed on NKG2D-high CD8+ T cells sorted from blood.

CDR3: CASSLGTAIGETQYF. Here the CDR3 DNA reads TGTGCCAGCAGCTTAGGAACGGCGATAGGGGAGACCCAGTACTTC. V and J are TRBV7-2 and TRBJ2-5; D remains ambiguous. Per the germline V gene, CDR1 is SGHTA and CDR2 is FQGNSA. Trimming cost V 1 base and J 5 bases, with 14 bases left between them. CDR3 length equals 15 residues.